The next 20 T cell receptor beta chains were all read from a single sample in a study of T cell repertoires in cytomegalovirus infection. Which antigens these TCRs recognize remains unknown. TCRdb reprocessed the reads via MiXCR and lists one record per CDR3 protein. The sample holds a few hundred thousand distinct CDR3 sequences; about 40% are singletons and the top ten take around 46%. This specimen consisted of cultured PBMCs, obtained from culture after CMV antigen stimulation. These receptor sequences come from a human donor in good health (CMV status not recorded). Some clones in this sample may be carry-over from other donors' samples.

As DNA, the CDR3 is TGTGCCAGCAAAACACCGAACACCGGGGAGCTGTTTTTT. Its translation is CASKTPNTGELFF. This rearrangement joins TRBV28 to TRBJ2-2; D gene unclear. The CDR3 loop spans 13 amino acids. Deletions cut 7 bases from V and 0 bases from J, with 6 bases between. The germline gives CDR1 MDHEN, CDR2 SYDVKM.

The rearrangement links TRBV6-2 or TRBV6-3 to TRBJ2-1, with no clear D. Trimming removed 5 bases at V and 5 bases at J, with 13 bases between. The CDR3 sequence is 14 residues long. Per the germline V gene, CDR1 is MNHEY and CDR2 is SVGEGT. CDR3 sequence: CASSGPIHDNEQFF. CDR3 in DNA: TGTGCCAGCAGTGGGCCAATTCATGACAATGAGCAGTTCTTC.

This chain joins TRBV10-2 and TRBJ2-7; TRBD1 aligns across 11 bases. V lost 2 bases, J lost 4 bases, and 4 bases stayed unmatched. Germline lookup yields CDR1 WSHSY and CDR2 SAAADI. The CDR3 is made up of 15 amino acids. CDR3 sequence (DNA): TGCGCCAGCAGTGAGCCGGACAGGGGGCTTTACGAGCAGTACTTC. Translation gives CASSEPDRGLYEQYF.

J is TRBJ2-7 and V is TRBV6-5, with 7 bases aligning to TRBD1. The germline CDR1 and CDR2 sequences are MNHEY and SVGAGI. The CDR3 runs 12 residues. The V segment lost 5 bases and the J segment 6 bases; nucleotides outside the gene matches: 4. The CDR3 DNA reads as TGTGCCAGCAGTCCTAGACAGGGCGAGCAGTACTTC. Translating gives CASSPRQGEQYF.

This clonotype has a handful of counts. The chain employs TRBV6-2 or TRBV6-3 and TRBJ2-1; 7 nucleotides line up with TRBD2. Per germline, CDR1 MNHEY and CDR2 SVGEGT. CDR3 length: 13 amino acids. Unmatched junction bases numbered 5, after V lost 2 bases and J lost 10 bases. The CDR3 DNA sequence: TGTGCCAGCAGTTACGGTTTGACTAGCGAGCAGTTCTTC. This gives the protein CASSYGLTSEQFF.

This chain uses TRBV4-1 with TRBJ2-3; 8 positions agree with TRBD2. Losses at the gene ends were 0 bases for V and 5 bases for J; bases not matched to a gene: 4. CDR3 length: 15 residues. CDR1 is MGHRA, CDR2 YSYEKL, per germline. The CDR3 reads CASSQDLRGGDTQYF. The DNA of the CDR3 is TGCGCCAGCAGCCAAGATCTACGGGGGGGAGATACGCAGTATTTT.

The rearrangement links TRBV5-1 to TRBJ2-2, with 8 bases matching TRBD1. Germline lookup yields CDR1 SGHRS and CDR2 YFSETQ. V lost 3 bases to trimming and J lost 5 bases; unmatched junction nucleotides: 15. The CDR3 totals 18 residues. The CDR3 loop is CASSSRSPGTGHTGELFF. Written as DNA, the CDR3 is TGCGCCAGCAGCTCGCGATCCCCCGGGACAGGACATACCGGGGAGCTGTTTTTT.

This sequence joins TRBV7-2 and TRBJ2-5, with a possible D match to TRBD2 (6 bases). This CDR3 has 12 amino acids. Trimming took 5 bases from V and 7 from J, leaving 11 bases between them. Germline V CDR1 and CDR2: SGHTA, FQGNSA. CDR3 amino acids: CASSPAGGTQYF. In DNA form, the CDR3 reads TGTGCCAGCAGCCCTGCCGGGGGGACCCAGTACTTC. Looking up the rest from reference TRBV7-2 and TRBJ2-5 gives the full variable domain: GAGVSQSPSNKVTEKGKDVELRCDPISGHTALYWYRQSLGQGLEFLIYFQGNSAPDKSGLPSDRFSAERTGGSVSTLTIQRTQQEDSAVYLCASSPAGGTQYFGPGTRLLVL.

This chain joins TRBV12-3 or TRBV12-4 and TRBJ2-3; TRBD2 agrees at 8 bases. This CDR3 spans 15 amino acids. V lost 4 bases and J lost 0; bases outside the gene matches: 3. This CDR3 is CASSSAGASTDTQYF. DNA for the CDR3: TGTGCCAGCAGTTCAGCGGGGGCGAGCACAGATACGCAGTATTTT.

The CDR3 DNA is TGTGCCAGCAGAGTTGATCCGACTTACGAGCAGTACTTC. This sequence encodes CASRVDPTYEQYF. This chain links TRBV6-1 with TRBJ2-7, with D uncertain. This CDR3 spans 13 amino acids. Looked up from germline, CDR1 is MNHNS and CDR2 is SASEGT. Trimming removed 6 bases at V and 4 bases at J, with 13 bases between.

This clonotype was seen many times. This chain connects TRBV7-2 to TRBJ2-1; D is undetermined. The CDR3 extends over 13 amino acids. Germline lookup yields CDR1 SGHTA and CDR2 FQGNSA. The V and J ends lost 7 bases and 4 bases respectively, with 11 bases between them. The CDR3 here is CASTLGAYNEQFF. The CDR3 DNA reads TGTGCCAGCACCCTAGGAGCGTACAATGAGCAGTTCTTC.

This chain links TRBV18 with TRBJ2-5; 11 positions match TRBD2. Per the germline V gene, CDR1 is KGHSH and CDR2 is LQKENI. V lost 5 bases, J lost 2 bases, and 7 bases stayed unmatched. The CDR3 sequence is 16 residues long. CDR3 coding DNA: TGTGCCAGCTCATCACGACTAGCGGGACTTCAAGAGACCCAGTACTTC. Translation gives CASSSRLAGLQETQYF.

This clonotype was counted between two and nine times. V is TRBV7-8 and J is TRBJ2-1; 15 bases align to TRBD2. This CDR3 region has 16 residues. The trim removed 4 bases at V and 7 bases at J, leaving 5 bases unmatched. Germline assignment: CDR1 SGHVS and CDR2 FQNEAQ. CDR3 protein: CASSYHGLAGGNEQFF. The CDR3 DNA reads as TGTGCCAGCAGCTACCATGGACTAGCGGGAGGGAATGAGCAGTTCTTC. Supplemented by reference TRBV7-8 and TRBJ2-1, the full variable domain reads GAGVSQSPRYKVAKRGQDVALRCDPISGHVSLFWYQQALGQGPEFLTYFQNEAQLDKSGLPSDRFFAERPEGSVSTLKIQRTQQEDSAVYLCASSYHGLAGGNEQFFGPGTRLTVL.

This clonotype occurred a few times. J is TRBJ2-3 and V is TRBV7-8, with TRBD2 matching 10 bases. CDR1 is SGHVS and CDR2 is FQNEAQ in the germline V gene. V dropped 5 bases and J dropped 9; count of bases not matched to a gene: 11. The CDR3 runs 15 residues. CDR3 DNA sequence: TGTGCCAGCAGCGCCACTAGCGGGGAGACGGGGACGCAGTATTTT. It encodes CASSATSGETGTQYF.

Points on this clonotype: This is likely a read error, given that the CDR3 carries no conserved phenylalanine or tryptophan at its end. The chain joins TRBV7-2 to TRBJ2-7; no clear D gene. Per germline, CDR1 SGHTA and CDR2 FQGNSA. Between the trimmed V and J ends, which lost 5 bases and 1 base, there was a span of 3 bases. The CDR3 length is 11 residues. The CDR3 reads CASSISYEQYL. The CDR3 region has the DNA TGTGCCAGCAGCATTTCCTACGAGCAGTACTTA.

This clonotype was detected once. This chain uses TRBV28 with TRBJ1-5; maybe TRBD1 (5 bases). Trimming cost V 8 bases and J 3 bases, with 11 bases left between them. Germline CDR1 and CDR2: MDHEN and SYDVKM. The CDR3 has 13 amino acids. The CDR3 DNA follows: TGTGCCAGCCATCGGGGGATCAATCAGCCCCAGCATTTT. This translates into CASHRGINQPQHF.

The chain links TRBV6-2 or TRBV6-3 to TRBJ2-1; the match to TRBD2 covers 8 bases. The CDR3 is 16 residues long. V dropped 2 bases and J dropped 2; count of bases not matched to a gene: 5. Per germline, CDR1 MNHEY and CDR2 SVGEGT. CDR3 coding DNA: TGTGCCAGCAGTTACGAGGCCGGGAGGGCCTACAATGAGCAGTTCTTC. It translates to CASSYEAGRAYNEQFF.

For this clonotype: One base away lies a much larger clone, so this may be a sequencing read error. For the CDR3, the DNA is TGTACCAGCAGCTCGAGACCAGGGGGGACTAATGAAAAACTGTTTTTT. As protein: CTSSSRPGGTNEKLFF. The rearrangement uses TRBV7-2 and TRBJ1-4, with 7 bases fitting TRBD1. This CDR3 contains 16 residues. The V gene end was trimmed by 4 bases and the J gene end by 2 bases; junction bases not matched to a gene: 7. Germline V gives CDR1 SGHTA, CDR2 FQGNSA. Based on the CDR3 plus reference TRBV7-2 and TRBJ1-4, the full variable domain is GAGVSQSPSNKVTEKGKDVELRCDPISGHTALYWYRQSLGQGLEFLIYFQGNSAPDKSGLPSDRFSAERTGGSVSTLTIQRTQQEDSAVYLCTSSSRPGGTNEKLFFGSGTQLSVL.

This clonotype came up once. The chain uses TRBV5-6 and TRBJ1-2; maybe TRBD1 (5 bases). V was trimmed by 4 bases and J by 5 bases, leaving 15 bases between them. Germline values: CDR1 SGHDT, CDR2 YYEEEE. This CDR3 region has 14 residues. The CDR3 DNA reads as TGTGCCAGCAGCCTCGGGACCGCAAAATATGGCTACACCTTC. It specifies CASSLGTAKYGYTF.

J is TRBJ1-2 and V is TRBV7-3; D is perhaps TRBD1 (6 bases). Germline CDR1 and CDR2: SGHTA and FQGTGA. The CDR3 runs 17 residues. V was trimmed by 2 bases and J by 4 bases, leaving 20 bases between them. The CDR3 sequence is CASSLPQRGGVSYGYTF. The DNA for the CDR3 is TGTGCCAGCAGCTTACCGCAGCGAGGGGGAGTAAGCTATGGCTACACCTTC.